This T cell receptor beta chain was profiled in a study of blood T cell repertoires in COVID-19. The CDR3 has 17 amino acids. Trimming took 6 bases from V and 3 from J; bases not matched to a gene: 12. Germline values: CDR1 SGHDN, CDR2 FVKESK. Original processing notes: Reference gene primer amplification in the assay estimated nucleated cell counts. Repertoires were generated with immunoSEQ multiplex PCR, while TCRdb's copy carries only in-frame clones and drops some. V, J and clone size reflect that table, while D and trimming were determined from the DNA. The data show 200,000 to 250,000 clones, with about nine tenths seen just once and 1.9% held by the top ten. Participants, about 18 to 90 years old, spanned approximately 26 US areas. Recovery meant two consecutive negative NP/OP PCR tests, professional clearance, or resolved symptoms.

The source of this sequence is a woman younger than 35 who had recovered from COVID-19. Sequenced material: PBMCs or T cells enriched from blood (not recorded which). The gene calls are TRBV14 and TRBJ1-4; 8 nucleotides align to TRBD1. Here the CDR3 DNA reads TGTGCCAGCAGGATCCGGGACAGGTACACCTCTAATGAAAAACTGTTTTTT. Translation gives CASRIRDRYTSNEKLFF.